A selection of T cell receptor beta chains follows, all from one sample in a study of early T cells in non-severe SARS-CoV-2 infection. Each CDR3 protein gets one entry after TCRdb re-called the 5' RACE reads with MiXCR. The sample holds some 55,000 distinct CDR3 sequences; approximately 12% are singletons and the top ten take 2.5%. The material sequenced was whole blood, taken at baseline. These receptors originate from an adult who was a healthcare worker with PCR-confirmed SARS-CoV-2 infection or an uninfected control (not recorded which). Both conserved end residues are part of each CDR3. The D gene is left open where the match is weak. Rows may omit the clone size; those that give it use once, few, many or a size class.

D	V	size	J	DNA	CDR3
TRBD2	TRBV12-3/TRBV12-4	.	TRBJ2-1	TGTGCCAGCAGGGGCGAGGTAGCGGGAGTTATTCCCTACAATGAGCAGTTCTTC	CASRGEVAGVIPYNEQFF
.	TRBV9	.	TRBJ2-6	TGTGCCAGCTCTTCCGGGGCCAACGTCCTGACTTTC	CASSSGANVLTF
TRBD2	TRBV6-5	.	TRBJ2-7	TGTGCCAGCAGTTACGACGGACTAGCACCCTACGAGCAGTACTTC	CASSYDGLAPYEQYF
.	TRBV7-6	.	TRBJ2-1	TGTGCCAGCAGCTTAGCTCAGCGGGACAATGAGCAGTTCTTC	CASSLAQRDNEQFF
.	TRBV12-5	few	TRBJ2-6	TGTGCTAGTGGCCCCGGTTTCTCTGGGGCCAACGTCCTGACTTTC	CASGPGFSGANVLTF
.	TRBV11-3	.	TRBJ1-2	TGTGCCAGCATCCCCGGGGGTGGCTACACCTTC	CASIPGGGYTF
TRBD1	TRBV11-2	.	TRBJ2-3	TGTGCCAGCAGCCTGGACAGGTTGCAAGATACGCAGTATTTT	CASSLDRLQDTQYF
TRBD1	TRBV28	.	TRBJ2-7	TGTGCCAGCACCTTCCCCGGGACAGCATATCGGGAGCAGTACTTC	CASTFPGTAYREQYF
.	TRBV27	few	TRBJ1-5	TGTGCCAGCAGTTTCGTCCCTGGGTCGCCCCAGCATTTT	CASSFVPGSPQHF
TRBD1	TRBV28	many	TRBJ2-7	TGTGCCAGCAGTTCACCCGCAAAGACAGGGATCTCCTACGAGCAGTACTTC	CASSSPAKTGISYEQYF
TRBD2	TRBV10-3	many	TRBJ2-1	TGTGCCATCAGTGGCGGGACTAACAATGAGCAGTTCTTC	CAISGGTNNEQFF
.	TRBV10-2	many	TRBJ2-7	TGCGCCAGCACTCTGACGGAGAGCTCCTACGAGCAGTACTTC	CASTLTESSYEQYF
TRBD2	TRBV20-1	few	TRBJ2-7	TGCAGTGCGGAGACTAGCGGGGTTTCCTACGAGCAGTACTTC	CSAETSGVSYEQYF
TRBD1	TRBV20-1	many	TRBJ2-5	TGCAGTGCCCAAGACAGGGCAACCTTGGGGGAGACCCAGTACTTC	CSAQDRATLGETQYF
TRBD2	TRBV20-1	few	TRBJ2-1	TGCAGTGCGGGGCGCCTAGCGGGAGTTTCCTACAATGAGCAGTTCTTC	CSAGRLAGVSYNEQFF